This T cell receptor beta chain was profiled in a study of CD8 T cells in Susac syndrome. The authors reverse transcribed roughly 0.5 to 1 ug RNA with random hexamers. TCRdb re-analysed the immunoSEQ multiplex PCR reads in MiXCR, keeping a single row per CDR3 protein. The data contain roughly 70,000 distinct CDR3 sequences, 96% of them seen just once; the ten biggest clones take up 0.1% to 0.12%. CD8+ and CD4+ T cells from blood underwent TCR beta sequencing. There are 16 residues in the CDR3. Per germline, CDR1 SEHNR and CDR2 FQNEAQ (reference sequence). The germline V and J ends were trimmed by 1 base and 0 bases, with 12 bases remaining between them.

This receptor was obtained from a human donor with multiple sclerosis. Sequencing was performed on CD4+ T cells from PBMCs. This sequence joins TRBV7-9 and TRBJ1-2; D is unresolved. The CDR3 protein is CASSLVRASSNYGYTF. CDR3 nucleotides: TGTGCCAGCAGCTTAGTACGCGCTTCCTCTAACTATGGCTACACCTTC.